The present T cell receptor beta chain was sequenced within a study of blood T cell repertoires in COVID-19. The CDR3 is made up of 16 amino acids. Germline V gene sequence: CDR1 LNHDA, CDR2 SQIVND (reference sequence). After removal of 6 bases from V and 3 bases from J, the junction contained 8 bases not matched to a gene. The protocol was immunoSEQ multiplex PCR, while the TCRdb copy is restricted to in-frame clones and leaves out a portion. The profile shows 50,000 or so clones, around 83% of them singletons. This clonotype originated in a man in his sixties with active COVID-19. Material for sequencing was peripheral blood. The V and J genes are TRBV19 and TRBJ1-5; 10 bases match TRBD1. The CDR3 protein is CASSRQGAEINQPQHF. In DNA, the CDR3 is TGTGCCAGTAGCCGACAGGGGGCCGAAATCAATCAGCCCCAGCATTTT. Based on the CDR3 plus reference TRBV19 and TRBJ1-5, the full variable domain is DGGITQSPKYLFRKEGQNVTLSCEQNLNHDAMYWYRQDPGQGLRLIYYSQIVNDFQKGDIAEGYSVSREKKESFPLTVTSAQKNPTAFYLCASSRQGAEINQPQHFGDGTRLSIL.